Below are 23 T cell receptor beta chains sequenced from a single sample in a study of tumor-infiltrating lymphocytes in primary liver carcinoma. Out of unsorted whole blood came the blood RNA, and germline DNA was extracted as well. The investigators made TCR beta cDNA from approximately 510 ng total RNA, using a constant-region primer. Employing slightly modified ARM-PCR, three nested multiplex PCR rounds were run, and these gave rise to the TCR beta libraries. Running around 10 cycles apiece, the first two PCR rounds relied on TRBV1-TRBV30 forward primers together with a C-beta reverse primer. TCRdb redid the calling of the multiplex PCR reads with MiXCR, one entry per CDR3 protein. The table includes 150,000 to 200,000 distinct CDR3 sequences, almost 65% detected once. Sequenced material: peripheral blood. These receptors were obtained from an older woman with primary liver carcinoma and hepatitis B virus infection.

This clonotype has at least ten counts. The chain is built from TRBV4-1 and TRBJ2-5; D unclear. There are 13 residues in the CDR3. Per the germline V gene, CDR1 is MGHRA and CDR2 is YSYEKL. The V gene lost 1 base and the J gene lost 5 bases, with 8 bases spanning the gap. As DNA, the CDR3 is TGCGCCAGCAGCCAAGGGACGGAGGAGACCCAGTACTTC. Amino acid sequence: CASSQGTEETQYF.

As concerns this clonotype: The junction does not match germline at one end; this may be a read error. The chain recombines TRBV4-2 with TRBJ2-5, with D possibly called TRBD1 or TRBD2 (6 bases each). Germline V gene data show CDR1 as LGHNA and CDR2 as YNFKEQ. CDR3 length: 18 residues. The CDR3 DNA is TGTGCCAGCAGCCAACCCCTAGCAGGAGGGGGGTACCAAGAGACCCATTACTTC. It is translated as CASSQPLAGGGYQETHYF.

The chain employs TRBV6-1 and TRBJ2-6; D is possibly TRBD1 (6 bases). CDR3 length: 19 amino acids. Deletions cut 6 bases from V and 0 bases from J, with 21 bases between. Per the germline V gene, CDR1 is MNHNS and CDR2 is SASEGT. The CDR3 DNA reads as TGTGCCAGCAGGGCCTTTCAGGGCAGGGGCCGCTCTGGGGCCAACGTCCTGACTTTC. This codes for CASRAFQGRGRSGANVLTF.

As to this clonotype: The junction departs from the called germline gene at one end, perhaps through a read error. This rearrangement joins TRBV11-2 to TRBJ2-3, with D uncertain. The CDR3 has 14 amino acids. Germline V gene sequence: CDR1 SGHAT, CDR2 FQNNGV. The CDR3 loop reads CANSLDARADTQYF. CDR3 DNA: TGCGCCAACAGCTTAGATGCGAGAGCAGATACGCAGTATTTT.

Many counts were recorded for this clonotype. The genes are TRBV29-1 and TRBJ1-1; D not resolved. The CDR3 consists of 12 residues. Trimming pared 4 bases from V and 5 bases from J, leaving 11 bases between. CDR1 is SQVTM and CDR2 is ANQGSEA in the germline V gene. In nucleotides, the CDR3 is TGCAGCGTTGGGAATGGACGGACTGAAGCTTTCTTT. Translation: CSVGNGRTEAFF.

A word on this clonotype: Its ends do not fully match the called genes, so a read error is possible. The chain joins TRBV29-1 to TRBJ1-5; 7 bases match TRBD1. The CDR3 consists of 18 residues. CDR1 and CDR2 from the germline V gene are SQVTM and ANQGSEA. CDR3 sequence (DNA): TGCAGCGTTGAAGATCCTGATAGACAGGGCGAGAGCAATCAGTCCCAGCATTTT. It translates to CSVEDPDRQGESNQSQHF.

The V gene is TRBV11-2, the J gene TRBJ2-3; D gene ambiguous. Germline lookup yields CDR1 SGHAT and CDR2 FQNNGV. Trimming took off 2 bases at V and 14 bases at J, with 23 bases between the two ends. The CDR3 has 15 residues. The CDR3 sequence is CASSLRSSLPDMRYF. The CDR3 DNA is TGTGCCAGCAGCTTAAGATCGTCGCTTCCAGATATGCGGTATTTT.

This clonotype came up many times. The CDR3 DNA is TGTGCCAGCCGGTCTAGCGGGAAGGGCACAGATACGCAGTATTTT. Amino acids: CASRSSGKGTDTQYF. The chain is built from TRBV6-1 and TRBJ2-3, with 9 bases lining up with TRBD2. The CDR3 runs to 15 residues. The V gene's germline CDR1 is MNHNS and CDR2 SASEGT. The V segment lost 8 bases and the J segment 1 base; nucleotides outside the gene matches: 7.

This clonotype was seen once. One end of the junction varies from germline; a read error may be responsible. This chain joins TRBV6-5 and TRBJ1-2; weak D call: TRBD1 (6 bases). The CDR3 runs to 16 residues. Germline loops: CDR1 MNHEY, CDR2 SVGAGI. CDR3 residues: CASSRTLEGGGYDYTF. In DNA form, the CDR3 reads TGTGCCAGCAGCCGTACCTTGGAGGGGGGTGGCTATGACTACACCTTC.

As regards this clonotype: The missing conserved phenylalanine or tryptophan at the end of this CDR3 makes a read error likely. The V gene is TRBV12-3 or TRBV12-4, the J gene TRBJ2-1, with TRBD1 as a possible D gene (5 bases). The J call may be faulty, since TRBJ2-5 better matches the DNA end. The CDR3 covers 13 residues. For the CDR3, the DNA is TGTGCCAGCAGTTTGAGGCAGGGCCAGACCCAGTACTCC. Translated, it gives CASSLRQGQTQYS.

The chain employs TRBV7-9 and TRBJ2-4, with 9 nucleotides matching TRBD2. Germline CDR1 and CDR2: SEHNR and FQNEAQ (reference sequence). Germline trimming cut 4 bases from V and 3 bases from J; bases unmatched to any gene: 16. This CDR3 has 19 residues. The CDR3 protein is CASSSPPLSGRPGKNIQYF. The DNA of the CDR3 is TGTGCCAGCAGCTCCCCCCCCCTGAGCGGGAGGCCCGGCAAAAACATTCAGTACTTC.

Remarks on this clonotype: A much bigger clone sits one base away, suggesting this may be a read error. This sequence joins TRBV30 and TRBJ1-6, with D possibly TRBD1 on 5 matching bases. V was trimmed by 4 bases and J by 18 bases, leaving 19 bases between them. This CDR3 has 12 amino acids. The V gene's germline CDR1 is GTSNPN and CDR2 SVGIG (reference sequence). The CDR3, as DNA: TGTGCCTGGAACTCTGACAGAGCTCCTACCCACTTT. Encoded protein: CAWNSDRAPTHF.

This clonotype was observed a single time. The chain combines TRBV5-1 with TRBJ2-7, with 7 bases matching TRBD1. This CDR3 has 13 amino acids. J gave up 9 bases and V 2 bases, and 8 bases lay outside the gene matches. Germline V gene lookup returns CDR1 SGHRS and CDR2 YFSETQ. CDR3: CASSFSQGHVQYF. In nucleotides, the CDR3 is TGCGCCAGCAGCTTCTCACAGGGGCACGTGCAGTACTTC.

A remark on this clonotype: Possible read error: a much larger clone is one base away. The chain joins TRBV12-3 or TRBV12-4 to TRBJ2-2; no firm D call. The CDR3 consists of 11 residues. CDR3: CVSSPTGELFF. CDR3 coding DNA: TGTGTCAGCAGTCCTACCGGGGAGCTGTTTTTT.

This clonotype was observed a few times. This chain joins TRBV28 and TRBJ2-7; 7 bases are shared with TRBD2. CDR3 length equals 14 residues. Germline loops: CDR1 MDHEN, CDR2 SYDVKM. V shed 10 bases, J shed 2 bases, and the junction held 11 bases outside the gene matches. CDR3 amino acids: CATLSSGGPYEQYF. The CDR3 nucleotides are TGTGCCACCCTCTCTAGCGGAGGTCCCTACGAGCAGTACTTC.

This clonotype turned up a few times. The chain uses TRBV5-1 and TRBJ2-2; possibly TRBD1 for D (6 bases). This CDR3 has 15 amino acids. CDR1 is SGHRS, CDR2 YFSETQ, per germline. V was cut by 8 bases and J by 4 bases, with 18 bases left in between. The CDR3 DNA follows: TGCGCCAGACAGGGTTCCGAACCGGCCACCGGGGAGCTGTTTTTT. As protein: CARQGSEPATGELFF.

A few counts support this clonotype. A read error is possible here, since a much larger clone lies one base away. This chain joins TRBV6-5 and TRBJ2-7, with 7 bases fitting TRBD2. Looked up from germline, CDR1 is MNHEY and CDR2 is SVGAGI. The trim removed 10 bases at V and 4 bases at J, leaving 4 bases unmatched. The CDR3 is 11 amino acids. CDR3 residues: CAIVGRYEQYF. DNA for the CDR3: TGTGCCATCGTCGGGAGGTACGAGCAGTACTTC.

This clonotype was found a few times. A read error may be the cause here, since a much bigger clone is one base away. CDR3 DNA sequence: TGTGCCAGCAGCTTCGGCATCGAGCGGTACTTC. Encoded protein: CASSFGIERYF. V usage is TRBV11-2 and J usage is TRBJ2-7, with D unresolved. The CDR3 is 11 residues long. CDR1 and CDR2 (germline): SGHAT, FQNNGV.

Turning to this clonotype: Germline and junction disagree at one end, which may indicate a read error. This chain joins TRBV6-5 and TRBJ2-5; D may be TRBD1 (6 bases). The CDR3 is 14 residues long. The germline CDR1 and CDR2 sequences are MNHEY and SVGAGI. The CDR3 DNA reads TGTGCCAGTTGCTTAGGACAGCTCAGGGAGACCCACTACTTC. This sequence encodes CASCLGQLRETHYF.

This clonotype was found many times. V and J are TRBV29-1 and TRBJ2-2, with TRBD2 matching over 7 bases. This CDR3 is 13 amino acids long. Germline V gene data show CDR1 as SQVTM and CDR2 as ANQGSEA. J was trimmed by 2 bases and V by 6 bases; bases with no gene match: 3. The CDR3 bases are TGCAGCGTGGGACTACAAAACACCGGGGAGCTGTTTTTT. Encoded protein: CSVGLQNTGELFF.

About this clonotype itself: A read error may explain this, as a much larger clone is one base away. The conserved closing phenylalanine or tryptophan is absent in this CDR3, likely reflecting a read error. The CDR3 region has the DNA TGTGCCAGCAGGGACAGGGAAAGCACTGAAGCTTTCTCT. It codes for CASRDRESTEAFS. The J gene is TRBJ1-1, the V gene TRBV12-3 or TRBV12-4, with 8 bases identical to TRBD1. With V trimmed by 6 bases and J by 4 bases, 4 bases remained unmatched. The CDR3 consists of 13 residues.

In the case of this clonotype: A much larger clone is a single base away; this may be a read error. This CDR3 fails to terminate in the conserved phenylalanine or tryptophan, so it likely reflects a read error. The chain couples TRBV6-6 to TRBJ1-1; D gene unclear. Germline V gene sequence: CDR1 MNHNY, CDR2 SVGAGI (reference sequence). CDR3 length: 13 residues. V was clipped by 2 bases and J by 2 bases, with 6 bases between them. The CDR3 nucleotides are TGTGCCAGCAGTTACAGGCAAAACACTGAAGCTTTCTCT. It codes for CASSYRQNTEAFS.

On this clonotype: A much larger clone is a single base away; this may be a read error. This sequence joins TRBV6-5 and TRBJ2-5; TRBD1 or TRBD2 may be the D gene (5 bases each). The CDR3 runs 15 residues. CDR1 is MNHEY and CDR2 is SVGAGI in the germline V gene. CDR3 sequence (DNA): TGTGCCTGCAGTCACAATAGGGACCTCCAAGAGACCCAGTACTTC. Translation: CACSHNRDLQETQYF.